In this sample, the clone carrying this T cell receptor beta chain turned up a few times. Its specificity is unknown. This record belongs to a study of T cells in Graves' hyperthyroidism and ophthalmopathy. TCR beta CDR3 region amplification was performed from RNA transcripts. The HTBI primer set was used in a first-round RT-PCR of the TCR CDR3. TCRdb reprocessed the multiplex PCR reads with MiXCR, giving one entry per CDR3 protein. This sample has about 840,000 distinct CDR3 sequences; 35% to 45% occur once, and the top ten carry 7.5% to 9.5%. Germline lookup yields CDR1 LNHDA and CDR2 SQIVND (reference sequence). CDR3 length: 15 amino acids. The V and J ends lost 4 bases and 5 bases, in that order; junction bases with no gene match: 10. The study excluded patients with uncontrolled infection, other autoimmune disease, pregnancy or lactation. Study-wide results and caveats: Among thyroid clonotypes expanded above 0.001, most also appeared in blood. Model-based prediction identified ophthalmopathy a median 6.5 months prior to its onset.

The source is a man younger than 35 with Graves' hyperthyroidism. The material sequenced was blood. This chain joins TRBV19 and TRBJ1-1, with 7 bases lining up with TRBD1. CDR3 nucleotide sequence: TGTGCCAGTAGTACCCCGACAGGGAAGTGGACTGAAGCTTTCTTT. Amino acids: CASSTPTGKWTEAFF.